This TCR beta chain was identified during a study of control samples from healthy donors and cancer patients. The CDR3 is made up of 16 amino acids. Trimming removed 5 bases at V and 5 bases at J, with 18 bases between. The V gene's germline CDR1 is SGHVS and CDR2 FQNEAQ. TCRdb's copy holds only in-frame clones and misses some; the assay was immunoSEQ multiplex PCR. The sample holds over 50,000 clones; approximately 80% are singletons and the top ten take roughly 9.1%. The chain joins TRBV7-8 to TRBJ1-4; D is perhaps TRBD1 (5 bases). Specimen: blood. This sequence was found in a man aged 70 or older in good health. The CDR3 spells CASSTWGGRRNEKLFF. CDR3 DNA: TGTGCCAGCAGCACCTGGGGGGGACGAAGGAATGAAAAACTGTTTTTT. Full variable domain (remainder filled in from reference TRBV7-8 and TRBJ1-4): GAGVSQSPRYKVAKRGQDVALRCDPISGHVSLFWYQQALGQGPEFLTYFQNEAQLDKSGLPSDRFFAERPEGSVSTLKIQRTQQEDSAVYLCASSTWGGRRNEKLFFGSGTQLSVL.